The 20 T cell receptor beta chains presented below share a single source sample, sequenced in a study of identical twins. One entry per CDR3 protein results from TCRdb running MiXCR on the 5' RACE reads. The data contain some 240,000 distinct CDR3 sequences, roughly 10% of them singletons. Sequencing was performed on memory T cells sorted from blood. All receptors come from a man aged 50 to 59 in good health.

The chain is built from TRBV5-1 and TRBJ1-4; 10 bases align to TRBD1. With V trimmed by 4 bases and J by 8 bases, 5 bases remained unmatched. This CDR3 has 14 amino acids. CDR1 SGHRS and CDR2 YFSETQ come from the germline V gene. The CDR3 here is CASSRGTGVEKLFF. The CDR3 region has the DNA TGCGCCAGCAGCCGAGGGACAGGGGTGGAAAAACTGTTTTTT.

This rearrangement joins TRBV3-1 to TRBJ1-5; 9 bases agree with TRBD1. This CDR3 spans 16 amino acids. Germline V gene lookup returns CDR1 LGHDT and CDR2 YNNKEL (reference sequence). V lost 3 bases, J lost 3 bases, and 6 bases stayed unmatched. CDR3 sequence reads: CASSQDRTGDNQPQHF. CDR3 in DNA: TGTGCCAGCAGCCAGGACCGGACAGGGGACAATCAGCCCCAGCATTTT.

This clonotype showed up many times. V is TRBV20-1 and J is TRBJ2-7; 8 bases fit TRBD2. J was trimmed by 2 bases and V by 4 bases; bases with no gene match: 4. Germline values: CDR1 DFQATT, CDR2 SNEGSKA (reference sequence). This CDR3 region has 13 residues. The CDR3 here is CSAMGSGTYEQYF. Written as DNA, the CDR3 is TGCAGTGCTATGGGTAGCGGGACCTACGAGCAGTACTTC.

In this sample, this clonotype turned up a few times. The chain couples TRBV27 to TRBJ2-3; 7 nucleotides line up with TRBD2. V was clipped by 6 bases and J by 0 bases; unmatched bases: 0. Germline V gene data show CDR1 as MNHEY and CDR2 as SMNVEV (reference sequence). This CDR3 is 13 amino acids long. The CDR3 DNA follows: TGTGCCAGCAGGGGGGGGAGCACAGATACGCAGTATTTT. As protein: CASRGGSTDTQYF.

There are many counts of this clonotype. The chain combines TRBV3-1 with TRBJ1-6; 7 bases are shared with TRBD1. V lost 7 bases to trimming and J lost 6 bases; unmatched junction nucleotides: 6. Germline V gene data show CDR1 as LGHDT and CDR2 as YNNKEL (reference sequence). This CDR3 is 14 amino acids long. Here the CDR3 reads CASTDRASNSPLHF. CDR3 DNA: TGTGCCAGCACCGACAGGGCCTCTAATTCACCCCTCCACTTT.

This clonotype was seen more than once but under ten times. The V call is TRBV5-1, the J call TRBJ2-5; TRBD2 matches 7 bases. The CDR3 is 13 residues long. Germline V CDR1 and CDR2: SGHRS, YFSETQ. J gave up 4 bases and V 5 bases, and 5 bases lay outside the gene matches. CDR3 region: CASRREIGETQYF. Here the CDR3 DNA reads TGCGCCAGCAGGCGGGAGATCGGAGAGACCCAGTACTTC. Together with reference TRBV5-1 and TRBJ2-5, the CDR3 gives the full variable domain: KAGVTQTPRYLIKTRGQQVTLSCSPISGHRSVSWYQQTPGQGLQFLFEYFSETQRNKGNFPGRFSGRQFSNSRSEMNVSTLELGDSALYLCASRREIGETQYFGPGTRLLVL.

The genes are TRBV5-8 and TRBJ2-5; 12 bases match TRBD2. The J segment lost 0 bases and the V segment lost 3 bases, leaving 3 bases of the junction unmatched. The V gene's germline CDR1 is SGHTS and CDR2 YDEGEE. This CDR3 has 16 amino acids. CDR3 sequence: CASSSRTSGDQETQYF. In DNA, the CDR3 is TGTGCCAGCAGCTCCCGGACTAGCGGGGACCAAGAGACCCAGTACTTC.

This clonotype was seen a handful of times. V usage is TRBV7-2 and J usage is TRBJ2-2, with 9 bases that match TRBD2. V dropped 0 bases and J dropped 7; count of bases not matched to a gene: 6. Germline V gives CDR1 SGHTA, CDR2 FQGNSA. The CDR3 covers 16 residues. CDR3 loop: CASSLAGGGVSGELFF. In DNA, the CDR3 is TGTGCCAGCAGCTTAGCCGGCGGGGGGGTGAGCGGGGAGCTGTTTTTT.

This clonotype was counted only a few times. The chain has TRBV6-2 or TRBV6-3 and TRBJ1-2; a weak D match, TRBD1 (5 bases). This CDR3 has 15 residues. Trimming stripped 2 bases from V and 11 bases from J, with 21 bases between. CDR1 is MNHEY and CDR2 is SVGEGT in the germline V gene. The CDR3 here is CASSYRIGTTMVYTF. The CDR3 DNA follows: TGTGCCAGCAGTTACAGGATCGGGACGACGATGGTATACACCTTC.

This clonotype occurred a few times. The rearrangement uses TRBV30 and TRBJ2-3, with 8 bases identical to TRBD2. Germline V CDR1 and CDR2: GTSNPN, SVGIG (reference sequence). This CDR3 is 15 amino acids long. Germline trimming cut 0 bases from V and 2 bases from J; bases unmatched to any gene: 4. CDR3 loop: CAWSVNSGDTDTQYF. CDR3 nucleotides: TGTGCCTGGAGTGTCAATAGCGGGGACACAGATACGCAGTATTTT. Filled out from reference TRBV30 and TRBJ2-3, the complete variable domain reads SQTIHQWPATLVQPVGSPLSLECTVEGTSNPNLYWYRQAAGRGLQLLFYSVGIGQISSEVPQNLSASRPQDRQFILSSKKLLLSDSGFYLCAWSVNSGDTDTQYFGPGTRLTVL.

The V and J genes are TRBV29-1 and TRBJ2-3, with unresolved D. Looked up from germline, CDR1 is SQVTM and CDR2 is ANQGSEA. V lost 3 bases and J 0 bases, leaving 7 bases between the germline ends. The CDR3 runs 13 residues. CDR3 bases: TGCAGCGTTGACGGTCGGAGCACAGATACGCAGTATTTT. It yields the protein CSVDGRSTDTQYF.

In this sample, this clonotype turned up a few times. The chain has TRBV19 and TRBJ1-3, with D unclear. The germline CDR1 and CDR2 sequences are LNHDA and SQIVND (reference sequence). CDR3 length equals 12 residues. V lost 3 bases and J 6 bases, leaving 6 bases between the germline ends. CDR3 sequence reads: CASSMKKNTIYF. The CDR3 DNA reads TGTGCCAGTAGTATGAAGAAAAACACCATATATTTT.

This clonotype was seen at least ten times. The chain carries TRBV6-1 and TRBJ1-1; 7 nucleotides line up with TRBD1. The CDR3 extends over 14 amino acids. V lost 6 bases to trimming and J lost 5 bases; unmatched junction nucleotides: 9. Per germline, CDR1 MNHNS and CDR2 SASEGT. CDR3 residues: CASSDRVMRTEAFF. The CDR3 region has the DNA TGTGCCAGCAGCGACAGGGTAATGAGGACTGAAGCTTTCTTT.

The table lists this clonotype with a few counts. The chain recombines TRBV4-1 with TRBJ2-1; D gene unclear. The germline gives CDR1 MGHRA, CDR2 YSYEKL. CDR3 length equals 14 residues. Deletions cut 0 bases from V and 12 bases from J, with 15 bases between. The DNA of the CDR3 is TGCGCCAGCAGCCAAGACTCCCCGGACCCCAGGCAGTTCTTC. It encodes CASSQDSPDPRQFF.

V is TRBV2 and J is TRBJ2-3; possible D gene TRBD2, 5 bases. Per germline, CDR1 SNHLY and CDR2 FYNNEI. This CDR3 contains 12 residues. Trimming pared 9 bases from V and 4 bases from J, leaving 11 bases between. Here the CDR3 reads CASLDYSDTQYF. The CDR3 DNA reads TGTGCCAGTCTAGACTACTCAGATACGCAGTATTTT.

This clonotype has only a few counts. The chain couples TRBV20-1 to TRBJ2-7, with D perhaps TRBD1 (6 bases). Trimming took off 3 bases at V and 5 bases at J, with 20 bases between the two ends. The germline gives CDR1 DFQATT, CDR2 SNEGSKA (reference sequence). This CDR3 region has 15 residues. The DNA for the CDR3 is TGCAGTGCTAGGAATCCTTATACAGGGCGGAACGAGCAGTACTTC. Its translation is CSARNPYTGRNEQYF.

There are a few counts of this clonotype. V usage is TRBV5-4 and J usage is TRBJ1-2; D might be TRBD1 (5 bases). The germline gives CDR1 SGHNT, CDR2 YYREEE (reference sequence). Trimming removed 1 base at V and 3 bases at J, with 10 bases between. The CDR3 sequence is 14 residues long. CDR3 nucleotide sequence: TGTGCCAGCAGCTTGCAGGGCGACTACTATGGCTACACCTTC. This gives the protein CASSLQGDYYGYTF.

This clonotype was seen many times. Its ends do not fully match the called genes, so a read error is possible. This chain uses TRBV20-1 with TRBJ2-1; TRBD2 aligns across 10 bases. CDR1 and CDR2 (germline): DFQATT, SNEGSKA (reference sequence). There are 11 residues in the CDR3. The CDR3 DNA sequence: TGCAGTGCTTCTAGCGGGGGCCCCGGGAAGTTC. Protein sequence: CSASSGGPGKF.

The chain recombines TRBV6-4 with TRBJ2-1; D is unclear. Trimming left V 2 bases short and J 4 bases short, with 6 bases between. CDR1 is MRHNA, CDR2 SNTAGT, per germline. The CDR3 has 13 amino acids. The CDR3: CASSDLGYNEQFF. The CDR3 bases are TGTGCCAGCAGTGACCTCGGGTACAATGAGCAGTTCTTC.

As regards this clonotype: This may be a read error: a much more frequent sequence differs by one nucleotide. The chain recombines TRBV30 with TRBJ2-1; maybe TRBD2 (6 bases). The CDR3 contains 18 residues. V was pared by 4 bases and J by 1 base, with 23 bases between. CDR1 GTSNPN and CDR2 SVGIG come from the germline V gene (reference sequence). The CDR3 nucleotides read TGTGCCTGGAAACGGGCTAGCGAGAGATACAAATCCTACAATGAGCAGTTCTTC. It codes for CAWKRASERYKSYNEQFF.